Listed here are 7 T cell receptor beta chains from one sample, sequenced in a study. TCRdb itself ran the 5' RACE reads through MiXCR, one entry per CDR3 protein. This sample yields roughly 50,000 distinct CDR3 sequences, of which about a sixth are seen a single time; roughly 2.4% belongs to the top ten. Sample: naive CD4+ T cells sorted from blood. Subset in this sample: naive CD4+ T cells, CD4+CD45RA+CD25-. The receptors shown here come from a female donor with breast cancer.

The gene calls are TRBV7-2 and TRBJ2-1, with TRBD2 matching 14 bases. With 5 bases clipped from V and 6 bases from J, the junction kept 6 bases outside the gene matches. The germline V gene has CDR1 SGHTA and CDR2 FQGNSA. The CDR3 sequence is 16 residues long. CDR3 in DNA: TGTGCCAGCAGCCAACCAGGGACTAGCGGGAGCAATGAGCAGTTCTTC. As protein: CASSQPGTSGSNEQFF.

This clonotype was counted a few times. The chain employs TRBV5-1 and TRBJ2-7; D gene unclear. CDR3 length: 14 amino acids. Germline V CDR1 and CDR2: SGHRS, YFSETQ. V was pared by 0 bases and J by 3 bases, with 10 bases between. CDR3 sequence: CASSLGRFDYEQYF. The CDR3 DNA sequence: TGCGCCAGCAGCTTGGGACGGTTCGACTACGAGCAGTACTTC. The full variable domain, with the rest looked up from reference TRBV5-1 and TRBJ2-7, is KAGVTQTPRYLIKTRGQQVTLSCSPISGHRSVSWYQQTPGQGLQFLFEYFSETQRNKGNFPGRFSGRQFSNSRSEMNVSTLELGDSALYLCASSLGRFDYEQYFGPGTRLTVT.

The DNA of the CDR3 is TGTGCCAGCAGTTCCCGGACAGGGAATCAGCCCCAGCATTTT. Protein sequence: CASSSRTGNQPQHF. The genes are TRBV6-6 and TRBJ1-5, with 8 bases matching TRBD1. The J segment lost 4 bases and the V segment lost 4 bases, leaving 3 bases of the junction unmatched. There are 14 residues in the CDR3. Germline CDR1 reads MNHNY; CDR2 reads SVGAGI (reference sequence).

The chain combines TRBV2 with TRBJ2-7; 9 nucleotides line up with TRBD2. V was pared by 6 bases and J by 3 bases, with 6 bases of the junction left unmatched. Looked up from germline, CDR1 is SNHLY and CDR2 is FYNNEI. CDR3 length: 14 residues. The CDR3 here is CASRGRSGSYEQYF. The CDR3 DNA reads TGTGCCAGCAGGGGACGTAGCGGGAGCTACGAGCAGTACTTC.

In its sample, this clonotype was seen a few times. This sequence joins TRBV2 and TRBJ2-7; the D is unclear. The V and J ends lost 5 bases and 4 bases respectively, with 12 bases between them. The CDR3 is made up of 13 amino acids. Germline V lookup: CDR1 SNHLY, CDR2 FYNNEI. For the CDR3, the DNA is TGTGCCAGCAGTTGGGCTAGAGAATACGAGCAGTACTTC. Translated, it gives CASSWAREYEQYF.

This clonotype was recorded a few times. This sequence joins TRBV7-9 and TRBJ2-1; D unclear. This CDR3 spans 12 amino acids. The germline CDR1 and CDR2 sequences are SEHNR and FQNEAQ (reference sequence). V was shortened by 2 bases and J by 9 bases, with 8 bases between the two germline ends. The CDR3 reads CASSLPAFEQFF. CDR3 nucleotide sequence: TGTGCCAGCAGCTTACCTGCTTTTGAGCAGTTCTTC.

This clonotype was detected only a few times. The chain carries TRBV20-1 and TRBJ2-4; the match to TRBD2 covers 7 bases. V gave up 5 bases and J gave up 1 base; unmatched junction bases: 2. This CDR3 comprises 13 residues. CDR1 is DFQATT and CDR2 is SNEGSKA in the germline V gene (reference sequence). CDR3 coding DNA: TGCAGTGCTTGGGGAGGGGCCAAAAACATTCAGTACTTC. Residues: CSAWGGAKNIQYF.